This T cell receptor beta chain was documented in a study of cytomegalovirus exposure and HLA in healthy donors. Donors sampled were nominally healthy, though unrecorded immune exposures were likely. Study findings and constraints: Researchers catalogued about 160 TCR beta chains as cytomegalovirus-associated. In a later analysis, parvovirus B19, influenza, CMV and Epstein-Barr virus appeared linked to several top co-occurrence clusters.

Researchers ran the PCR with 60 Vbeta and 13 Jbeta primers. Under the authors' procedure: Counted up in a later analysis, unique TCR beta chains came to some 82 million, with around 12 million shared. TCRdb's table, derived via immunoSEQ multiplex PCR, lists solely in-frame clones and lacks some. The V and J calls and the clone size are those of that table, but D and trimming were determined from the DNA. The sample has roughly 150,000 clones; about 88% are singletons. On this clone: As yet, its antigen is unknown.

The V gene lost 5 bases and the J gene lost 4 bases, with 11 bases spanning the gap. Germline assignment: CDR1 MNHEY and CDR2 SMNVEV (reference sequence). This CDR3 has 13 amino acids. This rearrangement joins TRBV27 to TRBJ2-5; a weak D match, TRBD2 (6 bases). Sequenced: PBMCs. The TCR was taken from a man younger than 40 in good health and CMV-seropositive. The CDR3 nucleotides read TGTGCCAGCAGTCTCCCCGGGGGAGAGACCCAGTACTTC. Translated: CASSLPGGETQYF.